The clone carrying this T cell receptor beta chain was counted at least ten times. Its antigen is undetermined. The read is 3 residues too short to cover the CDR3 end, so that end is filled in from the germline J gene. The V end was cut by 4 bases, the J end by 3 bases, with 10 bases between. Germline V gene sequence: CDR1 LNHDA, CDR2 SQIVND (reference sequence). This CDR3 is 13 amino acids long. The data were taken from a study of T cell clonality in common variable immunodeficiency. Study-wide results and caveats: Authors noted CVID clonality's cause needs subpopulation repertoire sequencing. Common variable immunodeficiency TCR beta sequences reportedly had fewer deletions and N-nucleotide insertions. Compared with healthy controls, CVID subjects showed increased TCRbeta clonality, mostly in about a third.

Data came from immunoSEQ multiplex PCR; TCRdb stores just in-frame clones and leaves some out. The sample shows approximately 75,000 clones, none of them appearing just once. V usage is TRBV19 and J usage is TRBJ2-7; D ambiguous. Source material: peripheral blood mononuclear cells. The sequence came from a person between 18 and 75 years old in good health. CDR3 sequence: CASSSDTVYEQYF. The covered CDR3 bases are TGTGCCAGTAGTAGTGACACCGTCTACGAG.